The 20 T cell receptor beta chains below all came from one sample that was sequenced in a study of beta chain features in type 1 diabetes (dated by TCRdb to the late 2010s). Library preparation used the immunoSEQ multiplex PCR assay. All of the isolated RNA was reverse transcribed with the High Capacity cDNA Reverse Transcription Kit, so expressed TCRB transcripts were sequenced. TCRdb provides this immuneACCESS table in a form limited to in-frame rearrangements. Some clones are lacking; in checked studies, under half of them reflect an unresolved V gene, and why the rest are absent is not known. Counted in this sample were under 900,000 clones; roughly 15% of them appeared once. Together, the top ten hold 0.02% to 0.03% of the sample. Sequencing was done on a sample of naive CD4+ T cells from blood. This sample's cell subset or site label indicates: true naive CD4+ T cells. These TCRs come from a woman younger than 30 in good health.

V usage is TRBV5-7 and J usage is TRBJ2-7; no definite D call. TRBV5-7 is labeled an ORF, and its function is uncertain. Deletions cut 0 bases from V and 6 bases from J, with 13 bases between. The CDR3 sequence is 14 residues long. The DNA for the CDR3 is TGTGCCAGCAGCTTGGTTGATTCAATTCCCGAGCAGTACTTC. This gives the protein CASSLVDSIPEQYF.

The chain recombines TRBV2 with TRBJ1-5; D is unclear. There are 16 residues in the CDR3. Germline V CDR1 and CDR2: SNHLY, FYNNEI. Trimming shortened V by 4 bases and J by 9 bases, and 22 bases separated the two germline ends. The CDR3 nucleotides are TGTGCCAGCAGTGTGGGATTACTTCCCCTGGCGGCGCCCCAGCATTTT. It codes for CASSVGLLPLAAPQHF.

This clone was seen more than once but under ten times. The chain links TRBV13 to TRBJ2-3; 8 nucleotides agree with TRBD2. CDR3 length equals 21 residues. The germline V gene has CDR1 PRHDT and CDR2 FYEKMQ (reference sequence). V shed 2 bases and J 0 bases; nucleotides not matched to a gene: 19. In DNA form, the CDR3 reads TGTGCCAGCAGCTTATCGGCGCCCGGTTTGAGCGGGAGACGAAGCACAGATACGCAGTATTTT. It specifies CASSLSAPGLSGRRSTDTQYF. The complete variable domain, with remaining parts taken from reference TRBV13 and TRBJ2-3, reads AAGVIQSPRHLIKEKRETATLKCYPIPRHDTVYWYQQGPGQDPQFLISFYEKMQSDKGSIPDRFSAQQFSDYHSELNMSSLELGDSALYFCASSLSAPGLSGRRSTDTQYFGPGTRLTVL.

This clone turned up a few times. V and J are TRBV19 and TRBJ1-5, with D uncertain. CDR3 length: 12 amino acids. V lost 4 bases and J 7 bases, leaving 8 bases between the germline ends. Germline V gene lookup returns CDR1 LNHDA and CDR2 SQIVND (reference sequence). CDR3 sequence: CASSTPVQPQHF. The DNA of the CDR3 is TGTGCCAGTAGTACCCCAGTGCAGCCCCAGCATTTT.

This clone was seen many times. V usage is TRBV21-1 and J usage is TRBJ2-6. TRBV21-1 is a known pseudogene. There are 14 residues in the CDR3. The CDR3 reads CASKGRSGANVLTF. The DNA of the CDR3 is TGTGCCAGCAAGGGACGCTCTGGGGCCAACGTCCTGACTTTC.

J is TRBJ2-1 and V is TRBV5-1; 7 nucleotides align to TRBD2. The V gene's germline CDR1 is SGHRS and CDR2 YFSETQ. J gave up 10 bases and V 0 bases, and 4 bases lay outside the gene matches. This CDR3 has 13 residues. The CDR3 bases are TGCGCCAGCAGCTTGGCCAGGGACTACGAGCAGTTCTTC. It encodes CASSLARDYEQFF.

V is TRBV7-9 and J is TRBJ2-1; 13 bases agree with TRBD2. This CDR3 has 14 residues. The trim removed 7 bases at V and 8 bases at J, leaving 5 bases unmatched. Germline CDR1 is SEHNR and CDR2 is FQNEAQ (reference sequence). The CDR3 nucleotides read TGTGCCAGCATGACTAGCGGGAGGTCTTATGAGCAGTTCTTC. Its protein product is CASMTSGRSYEQFF.

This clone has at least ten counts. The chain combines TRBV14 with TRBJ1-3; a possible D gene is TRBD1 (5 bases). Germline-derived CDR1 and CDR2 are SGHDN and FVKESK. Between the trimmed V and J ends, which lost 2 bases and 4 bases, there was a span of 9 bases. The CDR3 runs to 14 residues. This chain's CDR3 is CASSQRGLGNTIYF. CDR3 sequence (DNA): TGTGCCAGCAGCCAACGGGGCCTGGGAAACACCATATATTTT. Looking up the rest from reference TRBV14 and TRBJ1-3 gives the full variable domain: EAGVTQFPSHSVIEKGQTVTLRCDPISGHDNLYWYRRVMGKEIKFLLHFVKESKQDESGMPNNRFLAERTGGTYSTLKVQPAELEDSGVYFCASSQRGLGNTIYFGEGSWLTVV.

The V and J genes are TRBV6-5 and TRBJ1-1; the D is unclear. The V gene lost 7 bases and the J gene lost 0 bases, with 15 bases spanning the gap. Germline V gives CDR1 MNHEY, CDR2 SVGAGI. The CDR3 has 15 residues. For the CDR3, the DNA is TGTGCCAGCATATCTTCGTGGGCGTTGAACACTGAAGCTTTCTTT. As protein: CASISSWALNTEAFF.

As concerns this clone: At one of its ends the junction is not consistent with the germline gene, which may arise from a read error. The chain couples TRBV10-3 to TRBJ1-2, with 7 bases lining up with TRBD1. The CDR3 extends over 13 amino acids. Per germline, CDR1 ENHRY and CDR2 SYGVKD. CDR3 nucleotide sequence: TGTGCCATCAGTGAGTCGGCGTGGGACAGCCGCTCCTTC. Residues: CAISESAWDSRSF.

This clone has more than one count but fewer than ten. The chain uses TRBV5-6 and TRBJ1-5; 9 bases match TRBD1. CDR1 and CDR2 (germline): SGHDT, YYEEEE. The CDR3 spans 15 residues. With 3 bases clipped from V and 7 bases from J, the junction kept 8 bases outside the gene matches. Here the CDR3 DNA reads TGTGCCAGCAGCTCCGGACAGGGGTCGAGGCAGCCCCAGCATTTT. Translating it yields CASSSGQGSRQPQHF.

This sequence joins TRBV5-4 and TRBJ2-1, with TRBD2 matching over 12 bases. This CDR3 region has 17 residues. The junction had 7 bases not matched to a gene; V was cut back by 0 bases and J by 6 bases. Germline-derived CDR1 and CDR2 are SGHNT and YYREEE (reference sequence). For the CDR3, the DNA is TGTGCCAGCAGCTTGGGGGGTGGGACTAGCGGGCTCAATGAGCAGTTCTTC. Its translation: CASSLGGGTSGLNEQFF.

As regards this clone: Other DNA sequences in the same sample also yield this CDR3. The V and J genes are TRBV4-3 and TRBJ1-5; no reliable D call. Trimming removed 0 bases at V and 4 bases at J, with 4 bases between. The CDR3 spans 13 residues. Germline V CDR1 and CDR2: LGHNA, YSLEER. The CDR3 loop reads CASSQDSNQPQHF. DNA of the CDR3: TGCGCCAGCAGCCAAGATTCTAATCAGCCCCAGCATTTT.

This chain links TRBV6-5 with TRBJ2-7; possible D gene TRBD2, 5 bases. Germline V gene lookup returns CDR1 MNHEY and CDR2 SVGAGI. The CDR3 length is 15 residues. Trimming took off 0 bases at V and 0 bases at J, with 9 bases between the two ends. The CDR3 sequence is CASSYSRAASYEQYF. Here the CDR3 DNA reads TGTGCCAGCAGTTACTCGAGGGCAGCCTCCTACGAGCAGTACTTC.

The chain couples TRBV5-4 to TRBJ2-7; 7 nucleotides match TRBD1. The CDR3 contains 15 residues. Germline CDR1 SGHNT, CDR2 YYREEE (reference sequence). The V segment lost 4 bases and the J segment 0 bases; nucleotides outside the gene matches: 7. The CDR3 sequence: CASSPDRASSYEQYF. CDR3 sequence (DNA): TGTGCCAGCAGCCCCGACAGGGCGAGCTCCTACGAGCAGTACTTC.

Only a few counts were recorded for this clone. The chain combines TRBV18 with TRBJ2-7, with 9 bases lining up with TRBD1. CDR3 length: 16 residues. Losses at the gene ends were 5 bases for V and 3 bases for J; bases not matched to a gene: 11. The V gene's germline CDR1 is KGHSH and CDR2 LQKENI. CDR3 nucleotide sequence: TGTGCCAGCTCAGCCGGGACAGGGATCCCCGGCTACGAGCAGTACTTC. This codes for CASSAGTGIPGYEQYF.

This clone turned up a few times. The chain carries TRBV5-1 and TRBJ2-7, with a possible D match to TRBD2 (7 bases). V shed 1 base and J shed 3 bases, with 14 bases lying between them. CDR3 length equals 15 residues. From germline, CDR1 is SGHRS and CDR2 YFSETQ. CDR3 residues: CASSLIGGRGYEQYF. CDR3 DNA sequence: TGCGCCAGCAGCTTGATCGGGGGGCGAGGCTACGAGCAGTACTTC.

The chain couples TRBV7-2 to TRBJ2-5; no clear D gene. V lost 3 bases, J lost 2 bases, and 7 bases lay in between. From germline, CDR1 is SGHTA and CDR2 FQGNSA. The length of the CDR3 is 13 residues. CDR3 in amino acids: CASSFDPQETQYF. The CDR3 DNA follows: TGTGCCAGCAGCTTCGACCCGCAAGAGACCCAGTACTTC. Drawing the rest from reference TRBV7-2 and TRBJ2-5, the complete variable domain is GAGVSQSPSNKVTEKGKDVELRCDPISGHTALYWYRQSLGQGLEFLIYFQGNSAPDKSGLPSDRFSAERTGGSVSTLTIQRTQQEDSAVYLCASSFDPQETQYFGPGTRLLVL.

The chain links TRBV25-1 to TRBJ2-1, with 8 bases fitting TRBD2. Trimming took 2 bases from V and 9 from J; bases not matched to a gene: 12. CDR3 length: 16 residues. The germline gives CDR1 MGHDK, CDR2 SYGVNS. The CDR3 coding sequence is TGTGCCAGCAGTGAAGGCTTAAGCGGGAGTTTGCCTGAGCAGTTCTTC. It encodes CASSEGLSGSLPEQFF.

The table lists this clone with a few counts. The CDR3 reads CASSYLTSGINEQFF. The CDR3 nucleotides are TGTGCCAGCAGTTACCTGACTAGCGGGATTAATGAGCAGTTCTTC. This chain uses TRBV6-5 with TRBJ2-1, with 11 positions matching TRBD2. J was trimmed by 7 bases and V by 2 bases; bases with no gene match: 4. Germline assignment: CDR1 MNHEY and CDR2 SVGAGI. The CDR3 spans 15 residues.